This T cell receptor (beta chain) was identified during a study of T cells after yellow fever vaccination. Study outcomes and limitations: Among primary-vaccination clones, most reappeared after the booster, at almost 98% for CD4 and roughly 88% for CD8.

Points on this clonotype: What it binds is not known.

One entry per CDR3 protein results from TCRdb running MiXCR on the 5' RACE reads. The table has about 340,000 distinct CDR3 sequences, approximately 4% seen once. This CDR3 spans 13 amino acids. Germline V CDR1 and CDR2: SQVTM, ANQGSEA. Trimming left V 7 bases short and J 2 bases short, with 12 bases between. This specimen consisted of PBMCs, obtained 5 days after the yellow fever booster vaccination. The chain recombines TRBV29-1 with TRBJ1-3, with D unclear. This sequence originates from a man aged 18-30 years who received the YFV17D yellow fever vaccine. CDR3 sequence reads: CSAAVETGNTIYF. CDR3 in DNA: TGCAGCGCTGCCGTGGAGACTGGAAACACCATATATTTT.